These 24 T cell receptor beta chains were sequenced from one sample in a study of CD8+ T cells in alopecia areata (dated by TCRdb to 2016 to 2018). To prepare the library, the immunoSEQ multiplex PCR assay was applied. For TCR sequencing, RNA was extracted from every sample and reverse transcribed into cDNA to serve as template. In TCRdb, the immuneACCESS table is reduced to in-frame sequences with V and J assigned. These tables do not hold every clone; where another copy was compared, an unresolved V gene accounts for under half, and the others remain unexplained. Recorded for this sample are 150,000 to 200,000 clones; roughly 60% of them occurred a single time. The ten biggest clones cover approximately 1.3% of the sample. The meaning of the sample's treatment or condition label: oral pan-JAK inhibitor, 5-10 mg twice daily. The material was CD4+ T cells sorted from blood, obtained around week 50, from a patient treated with tofacitinib. The receptors here all came from a human donor with alopecia areata.

The chain combines TRBV27 with TRBJ2-7; TRBD2 might be the D (6 bases). Trimming took 8 bases from V and 2 from J, leaving 16 bases between them. The CDR3 loop spans 14 amino acids. CDR1 and CDR2 (germline): MNHEY, SMNVEV (reference sequence). Written as DNA, the CDR3 is TGTGCCAGCGGGCGGGGTGCTGACCCCTACGAGCAGTACTTC. Amino acids: CASGRGADPYEQYF.

This chain uses TRBV9 with TRBJ1-1; TRBD1 might be the D (6 bases). There are 11 residues in the CDR3. The germline gives CDR1 SGDLS, CDR2 YYNGEE. Trimming cost V 5 bases and J 8 bases, with 10 bases left between them. CDR3 sequence (DNA): TGTGCCAGCAGGGGTGGACAGGAAGCTTTCTTT. Protein product: CASRGGQEAFF.

The chain uses TRBV18 and TRBJ1-2, with D possibly TRBD1 on 5 matching bases. The germline CDR1 and CDR2 sequences are KGHSH and LQKENI. V lost 2 bases and J lost 4, with 11 bases in between. This CDR3 contains 14 residues. CDR3 region: CASSPMGETYGYTF. CDR3 nucleotide sequence: TGTGCCAGCTCACCAATGGGGGAAACCTATGGCTACACCTTC.

This clone was recorded a few times. This CDR3 is also generated by other DNA sequences in the sample. The rearrangement uses TRBV29-1 and TRBJ1-2; the match to TRBD1 covers 8 bases. Germline V gene data show CDR1 as SQVTM and CDR2 as ANQGSEA. V shed 6 bases and J 6 bases; nucleotides not matched to a gene: 3. CDR3 size: 11 residues. The CDR3 region is CSVGQGDGYTF. The CDR3 DNA sequence: TGCAGCGTCGGACAGGGTGATGGCTACACCTTC.

About this clone itself: The same CDR3 also results from other DNA sequences found in this sample. The chain links TRBV25-1 to TRBJ2-7; D unresolved. The CDR3 is 11 amino acids. Germline CDR1 is MGHDK and CDR2 is SYGVNS. V lost 4 bases and J 3 bases, leaving 4 bases between the germline ends. This CDR3 is CASSVIYEQYF. CDR3 in DNA: TGTGCCAGCAGTGTAATCTACGAGCAGTACTTC.

Concerning this clone: The junction and the germline gene differ at one end; a read error may be behind it. The CDR3 coding sequence is TGTGCCAGCAATGAAGGGGGACAGGGGAGGAAAAAGCAGTACTTC. It is translated as CASNEGGQGRKKQYF. The chain is built from TRBV2 and TRBJ2-7; TRBD1 aligns across 10 bases. The CDR3 consists of 15 residues. Germline lookup yields CDR1 SNHLY and CDR2 FYNNEI.

This clone came up a few times. This chain links TRBV27 with TRBJ2-1; D is undetermined. The CDR3 loop spans 14 amino acids. Germline V lookup: CDR1 MNHEY, CDR2 SMNVEV (reference sequence). With 2 bases removed from V and 4 bases from J, the gap between germline ends came to 9 bases. In DNA, the CDR3 is TGTGCCAGCAGTTTAGTGGCGGCTTACAATGAGCAGTTCTTC. This sequence encodes CASSLVAAYNEQFF.

The chain recombines TRBV30 with TRBJ1-1, with a possible D match to TRBD1 (5 bases). V was cut by 8 bases and J by 4 bases, with 17 bases left in between. Germline CDR1 is GTSNPN and CDR2 is SVGIG (reference sequence). CDR3 length: 13 residues. CDR3 sequence: CASRVFGSTEAFF. The CDR3 DNA reads as TGTGCCAGCAGGGTATTTGGTTCCACTGAAGCTTTCTTT.

This chain links TRBV5-1 with TRBJ2-4; TRBD2 might be the D (6 bases). The CDR3 is 13 amino acids. Germline V gene data show CDR1 as SGHRS and CDR2 as YFSETQ. V was trimmed by 4 bases and J by 5 bases, leaving 10 bases between them. CDR3 nucleotides: TGCGCCAGCAGCGGCGGGACTCAAAACATTCAGTACTTC. The encoded protein is CASSGGTQNIQYF.

This sequence joins TRBV7-3 and TRBJ2-5; TRBD1 agrees at 9 bases. CDR3 length equals 14 residues. In germline, CDR1 is SGHTA, CDR2 FQGTGA. Losses at the gene ends were 4 bases for V and 6 bases for J; bases not matched to a gene: 6. The CDR3 DNA sequence: TGTGCCAGCAGCTCCGGACAGGGGTCCAAGACCCAGTACTTC. Its protein product is CASSSGQGSKTQYF.

This chain connects TRBV10-3 to TRBJ1-1; 11 nucleotides agree with TRBD1. The CDR3 has 12 residues. J lost 4 bases, V lost 8 bases, and 0 bases had no gene match. The V gene's germline CDR1 is ENHRY and CDR2 SYGVKD. This chain's CDR3 is CAIGTGGTEAFF. The CDR3, as DNA: TGTGCCATCGGGACAGGGGGCACTGAAGCTTTCTTT.

The V and J genes are TRBV30 and TRBJ1-2; 8 bases are shared with TRBD1. The ends lost 4 bases at V and 8 bases at J; junction bases unmatched: 6. The CDR3 spans 12 residues. The V gene's germline CDR1 is GTSNPN and CDR2 SVGIG (reference sequence). CDR3 residues: CAWTQGAAGYTF. CDR3 sequence (DNA): TGTGCCTGGACCCAGGGGGCGGCCGGCTACACCTTC.

This chain joins TRBV5-1 and TRBJ2-3, with 9 bases identical to TRBD2. The V segment lost 7 bases and the J segment 3 bases; nucleotides outside the gene matches: 6. Germline lookup yields CDR1 SGHRS and CDR2 YFSETQ. The length of the CDR3 is 14 residues. CDR3 protein: CASSGLAVTDTQYF. CDR3 in DNA: TGCGCCAGCTCGGGACTAGCTGTTACAGATACGCAGTATTTT.

This clone has only one observation. The sample holds other DNA sequences that translate to the same CDR3. The chain's CDR3 is CSVDRGSGETQYF. The CDR3 DNA is TGCAGCGTTGACAGGGGAAGCGGGGAGACCCAGTACTTC. The J gene is TRBJ2-5, the V gene TRBV29-1; D is possibly TRBD1 or TRBD2 (6 bases each). Germline CDR1 is SQVTM and CDR2 is ANQGSEA. V was cut by 3 bases and J by 5 bases, with 13 bases left in between. The CDR3 loop spans 13 amino acids.

The chain recombines TRBV2 with TRBJ2-7; 10 nucleotides align to TRBD1. CDR1 and CDR2 from the germline V gene are SNHLY and FYNNEI. CDR3 size: 13 residues. The junction had 4 bases not matched to a gene; V was cut back by 7 bases and J by 4 bases. The chain's CDR3 is CASTQDRGYEQYF. The CDR3 bases are TGTGCCAGCACTCAGGACAGGGGGTACGAGCAGTACTTC.

This sequence joins TRBV30 and TRBJ2-5; perhaps TRBD2 as D (5 bases). This CDR3 spans 14 amino acids. CDR1 GTSNPN and CDR2 SVGIG come from the germline V gene (reference sequence). V lost 2 bases to trimming and J lost 1 base, with 11 bases between them. In DNA form, the CDR3 reads TGTGCCTGGAGTTCAAACCGGGGCCAAGAGACCCAGTACTTC. Translated, it gives CAWSSNRGQETQYF. The complete variable domain, with remaining parts taken from reference TRBV30 and TRBJ2-5, reads SQTIHQWPATLVQPVGSPLSLECTVEGTSNPNLYWYRQAAGRGLQLLFYSVGIGQISSEVPQNLSASRPQDRQFILSSKKLLLSDSGFYLCAWSSNRGQETQYFGPGTRLLVL.

The chain uses TRBV7-2 and TRBJ2-3; D gene ambiguous. The CDR3 consists of 14 residues. In germline, CDR1 is SGHTA, CDR2 FQGNSA. Trimming removed 1 base at V and 5 bases at J, with 10 bases between. CDR3 bases: TGTGCCAGCAGCTTAGGGGATTTGGTAGATACGCAGTATTTT. The encoded protein is CASSLGDLVDTQYF.

The rearrangement links TRBV29-1 to TRBJ2-7; TRBD2 matches 14 bases. The CDR3 spans 15 residues. Germline V gene sequence: CDR1 SQVTM, CDR2 ANQGSEA. Trimming took 6 bases from V and 6 from J; bases not matched to a gene: 10. CDR3 loop: CSVGTSGGSMGEQYF. The CDR3 DNA reads as TGCAGCGTGGGGACTAGCGGGGGCTCCATGGGCGAGCAGTACTTC.

This clone was counted between two and nine times. CDR3 sequence reads: CSVELGNGYTF. The CDR3, as DNA: TGCAGCGTTGAACTGGGGAATGGCTACACCTTC. The chain links TRBV29-1 to TRBJ1-2; D remains ambiguous. CDR3 length equals 11 residues. CDR1 and CDR2 from the germline V gene are SQVTM and ANQGSEA. Trimming pared 2 bases from V and 6 bases from J, leaving 7 bases between.

The chain uses TRBV6-5 and TRBJ1-5; D is unclear. This CDR3 has 13 residues. Trimming pared 5 bases from V and 4 bases from J, leaving 9 bases between. Germline V gene sequence: CDR1 MNHEY, CDR2 SVGAGI. In DNA form, the CDR3 reads TGTGCCAGCAGTCAACAGTGGAATCAGCCCCAGCATTTT. This codes for CASSQQWNQPQHF.

The chain combines TRBV6-5 with TRBJ2-7, with 8 bases fitting TRBD1. Germline CDR1 MNHEY, CDR2 SVGAGI. This CDR3 spans 14 amino acids. After removal of 4 bases from V and 2 bases from J, the junction contained 4 bases not matched to a gene. The CDR3: CASSLGQGTYEQYF. The DNA of the CDR3 is TGTGCCAGCAGTTTAGGACAGGGAACCTACGAGCAGTACTTC.

The CDR3: CASSLATIGSGTGSGKLFF. CDR3 nucleotides: TGTGCCAGCAGCTTAGCGACGATAGGCTCTGGGACAGGGTCTGGAAAACTGTTTTTT. This chain joins TRBV7-2 and TRBJ1-4, with TRBD1 identical over 9 bases. Unmatched junction bases numbered 18, after V lost 0 bases and J lost 10 bases. Germline lookup yields CDR1 SGHTA and CDR2 FQGNSA. This CDR3 region has 19 residues.

The table lists this clone with many counts. The chain combines TRBV9 with TRBJ2-3; D unclear. From germline, CDR1 is SGDLS and CDR2 YYNGEE. V gave up 3 bases and J gave up 4 bases, with 6 bases separating them. The CDR3 length is 12 residues. The chain's CDR3 is CASSALADTQYF. The CDR3 DNA reads TGTGCCAGCAGCGCCCTAGCAGATACGCAGTATTTT.

This clone was seen only a few times. At one end, the junction sequence differs from germline, possibly due to a read error. This chain uses TRBV14 with TRBJ2-1; D remains ambiguous. The CDR3 length is 12 residues. In germline, CDR1 is SGHDN, CDR2 FVKESK. CDR3 nucleotides: TGTGCCAGCAGCCAAGATATCGCAGGACGGGTCTTC. Translated, it gives CASSQDIAGRVF. Supplemented by reference TRBV14 and TRBJ2-1, the full variable domain reads EAGVTQFPSHSVIEKGQTVTLRCDPISGHDNLYWYRRVMGKEIKFLLHFVKESKQDESGMPNNRFLAERTGGTYSTLKVQPAELEDSGVYFCASSQDIAGRVFGPGTRLTVL.